Following are 16 T cell receptor beta chains from one sample sequenced in a study of T-cell reconstitution after alpha-beta-depleted transplantation in children. Unique molecular identifiers were incorporated during preparation of the TCRbeta library. TCRdb reprocessed the PCR reads via MiXCR and lists one record per CDR3 protein. The table lists roughly 200,000 distinct CDR3 sequences, 8% to 9.5% of them singletons. Sequencing used PBMCs from the stem cell graft donor, obtained from the stem cell graft. All receptors come from a human donor who donated a stem cell graft to a child with acute lymphoblastic leukemia.

This clonotype was counted only a few times. The V call is TRBV20-1, the J call TRBJ1-2; no firm D call. V dropped 3 bases and J dropped 1 base, with 6 bases sitting between them. Germline V gene sequence: CDR1 DFQATT, CDR2 SNEGSKA (reference sequence). The CDR3 covers 12 residues. The CDR3 loop is CSASNFNYGYTF. CDR3 sequence (DNA): TGCAGTGCTAGCAACTTTAACTATGGCTACACCTTC.

This chain connects TRBV11-2 to TRBJ1-1; D may be TRBD1 (6 bases). Trimming took 6 bases from V and 4 from J, leaving 15 bases between them. The CDR3 loop spans 14 amino acids. Germline-derived CDR1 and CDR2 are SGHAT and FQNNGV. This chain's CDR3 is CASSPGAEGTEAFF. The CDR3 bases are TGTGCCAGCAGTCCGGGGGCAGAGGGCACTGAAGCTTTCTTT. Filled out from reference TRBV11-2 and TRBJ1-1, the complete variable domain reads EAGVAQSPRYKIIEKRQSVAFWCNPISGHATLYWYQQILGQGPKLLIQFQNNGVVDDSQLPKDRFSAERLKGVDSTLKIQPAKLEDSAVYLCASSPGAEGTEAFFGQGTRLTVV.

The rearrangement joins TRBV12-3 or TRBV12-4 to TRBJ2-5; D gene uncertain. This CDR3 is 13 amino acids long. The V end lost 6 bases, the J end lost 5 bases, and 13 bases lay between the germline ends. The CDR3, as DNA: TGTGCCAGCAGCTTACGGAATCCTGAGACCCAGTACTTC. Residues: CASSLRNPETQYF.

This clonotype was seen at least ten times. The V gene is TRBV7-8, the J gene TRBJ2-3; D is unclear. Trimming took 1 base from V and 1 from J, leaving 12 bases between them. Germline V gene lookup returns CDR1 SGHVS and CDR2 FQNEAQ. The CDR3 has 16 residues. CDR3 residues: CASSLDPGYRTDTQYF. The CDR3 DNA is TGTGCCAGCAGCTTAGATCCCGGATACCGCACAGATACGCAGTATTTT.

DNA for the CDR3: TGTGCCAGCAGTTTATTATCGCAGGTCAGGAATTCACCCCTCCACTTT. Protein sequence: CASSLLSQVRNSPLHF. This chain joins TRBV12-3 or TRBV12-4 and TRBJ1-6; the D is unclear. The CDR3 has 16 residues. Trimming shortened V by 2 bases and J by 7 bases, and 15 bases separated the two germline ends.

This clonotype was counted ten times or more. The rearrangement uses TRBV24-1 and TRBJ2-1, with D unclear. Between the trimmed V and J ends, which lost 7 bases and 1 base, there was a span of 13 bases. CDR3 length: 15 residues. Germline loops: CDR1 KGHDR, CDR2 SFDVKD. The CDR3 coding sequence is TGTGCCACCAGGTGGGTGTCCTGGTCCTACAATGAGCAGTTCTTC. Translating it yields CATRWVSWSYNEQFF.

This clonotype was counted between two and nine times. The chain combines TRBV2 with TRBJ2-3; TRBD1 or TRBD2 may be the D gene (5 bases each). The CDR3 length is 13 residues. Germline assignment: CDR1 SNHLY and CDR2 FYNNEI. With 7 bases removed from V and 4 bases from J, the gap between germline ends came to 12 bases. The CDR3: CASMGERADTQYF. In DNA form, the CDR3 reads TGTGCCAGCATGGGGGAGCGCGCAGATACGCAGTATTTT. The full variable domain, rest sourced from reference TRBV2 and TRBJ2-3, is EPEVTQTPSHQVTQMGQEVILRCVPISNHLYFYWYRQILGQKVEFLVSFYNNEISEKSEIFDDQFSVERPDGSNFTLKIRSTKLEDSAMYFCASMGERADTQYFGPGTRLTVL.

The CDR3: CSARGSGGVETQYF. CDR3 DNA sequence: TGCAGTGCTAGAGGAAGCGGGGGGGTTGAGACCCAGTACTTC. The rearrangement joins TRBV20-1 to TRBJ2-5; 10 bases align to TRBD2. Looked up from germline, CDR1 is DFQATT and CDR2 is SNEGSKA (reference sequence). CDR3 length equals 14 residues. Trimming removed 1 base from V and 5 bases from J; junction bases left unmatched: 4.

This clonotype has a handful of counts. The chain links TRBV9 to TRBJ2-3; D perhaps matches TRBD1 (5 bases). Germline-derived CDR1 and CDR2 are SGDLS and YYNGEE. There are 13 residues in the CDR3. V lost 2 bases to trimming and J lost 6 bases, with 10 bases between them. The CDR3 coding sequence is TGTGCCAGCAGCGTGGGGCTGGGGGATACGCAGTATTTT. Translated: CASSVGLGDTQYF.

This sequence joins TRBV6-8 and TRBJ2-7, with a weak D call TRBD1 (6 bases). Per the germline V gene, CDR1 is MNHGY and CDR2 is SAAAGT. The V and J ends lost 5 bases and 11 bases respectively, with 25 bases between them. This CDR3 region has 15 residues. CDR3 loop: CASSRSPGQAAPEYF. The CDR3 DNA follows: TGTGCCAGCAGTCGGTCCCCGGGACAAGCAGCACCAGAGTACTTC.

The rearrangement links TRBV12-3 or TRBV12-4 to TRBJ2-1; 10 bases are shared with TRBD2. The CDR3 totals 15 residues. V trimming: 5 bases; J trimming: 7 bases; junction bases outside the gene matches: 8. The CDR3 is CASSDPSGGFNEQFF. CDR3 bases: TGTGCCAGCAGTGACCCTAGCGGGGGTTTTAATGAGCAGTTCTTC.

This CDR3 is CASSYGRTVTSSGNTIYF. The CDR3 DNA sequence: TGTGCCAGCAGTTACGGTAGGACGGTAACATCCTCTGGAAACACCATATATTTT. The chain recombines TRBV6-2 or TRBV6-3 with TRBJ1-3; D unclear. From germline, CDR1 is MNHEY and CDR2 SVGEGT. The CDR3 spans 18 residues. Trimming took 2 bases from V and 0 from J, leaving 17 bases between them.

The chain employs TRBV27 and TRBJ2-3; 16 bases map to TRBD2. Looked up from germline, CDR1 is MNHEY and CDR2 is SMNVEV (reference sequence). This CDR3 has 21 amino acids. Losses at the gene ends were 8 bases for V and 5 bases for J; bases not matched to a gene: 22. The CDR3 loop reads CASANPGLAGGPVKVRDTQYF. DNA for the CDR3: TGTGCCAGCGCTAATCCGGGACTAGCGGGGGGGCCCGTCAAGGTGCGAGATACGCAGTATTTT.

This rearrangement joins TRBV20-1 to TRBJ1-5; weak D call: TRBD1 (5 bases). Between the trimmed V and J ends, which lost 7 bases and 0 bases, there was a span of 19 bases. Germline V gene sequence: CDR1 DFQATT, CDR2 SNEGSKA (reference sequence). The CDR3 totals 16 residues. Written as DNA, the CDR3 is TGCAGTGTGGAAAGACAGACGCCCTATAGCAATCAGCCCCAGCATTTT. Translating gives CSVERQTPYSNQPQHF.

The rearrangement links TRBV6-2 or TRBV6-3 to TRBJ1-2, with a tentative D call TRBD1 (6 bases). Germline values: CDR1 MNHEY, CDR2 SVGEGT. The V end lost 4 bases, the J end lost 7 bases, and 16 bases lay between the germline ends. The CDR3 contains 14 residues. CDR3 sequence (DNA): TGTGCCAGCAGTTCCGGGGAGGGGGGGTCTGGCTACACCTTC. Amino acids: CASSSGEGGSGYTF.

This clonotype has just a few counts. CDR3 sequence: CSAPKGQTEAFF. CDR3 coding DNA: TGCAGTGCACCGAAGGGGCAGACTGAAGCTTTCTTT. The chain uses TRBV20-1 and TRBJ1-1; a weak D match, TRBD1 (5 bases). Trimming left V 6 bases short and J 5 bases short, with 13 bases between. From germline, CDR1 is DFQATT and CDR2 SNEGSKA (reference sequence). The CDR3 consists of 12 residues.